The entry below gives a single T cell receptor (beta chain) sequence along with its context. The sample comes from a study of radiotherapy plus CTLA-4 blockade in lung cancer. The table came from immunoSEQ multiplex PCR; TCRdb's copy has only in-frame clones and leaves some out. The sample contains 85,000 to 95,000 clones, about four fifths of which appear only once. This CDR3 contains 15 residues. Germline V lookup: CDR1 LNHDA, CDR2 SQIVND (reference sequence). With 6 bases clipped from V and 7 bases from J, the junction kept 7 bases outside the gene matches. Here the sequenced sample was peripheral blood, taken from a patient treated with radiotherapy plus ipilimumab. The TCR sequence derives from a human donor with non-small cell lung cancer that progressed on radiotherapy plus ipilimumab. The chain recombines TRBV19 with TRBJ2-2, with TRBD1 matching 11 bases. This CDR3 reads CASSQGQGVFGELFF. The DNA of the CDR3 is TGTGCCAGTAGCCAGGGACAGGGGGTTTTCGGGGAGCTGTTTTTT.